The clone carrying this T cell receptor beta chain is labeled medium-sized. The data derive from a study of liver allograft versus peripheral blood T cells. Study context: Transplanted livers and recipients' peripheral blood had their T cell receptor repertoires compared.

TCRdb reprocessed the reads via MiXCR and lists one record per CDR3 protein. The sample has some 16,000 distinct CDR3 sequences, 20% to 25% seen once; the top ten hold 12%. CDR3 length: 13 residues. The ends were cut back, 4 bases at V and 11 bases at J, with 17 bases in the middle. Germline V CDR1 and CDR2: KGHSH, LQKENI. The chain recombines TRBV18 with TRBJ1-1, with TRBD1 as a possible D gene (5 bases). This sequence was found in a human patient who had a liver transplant. Some of the T cells might come from the graft donor. This chain's CDR3 is CASSRGRGRDAFF. The CDR3 region has the DNA TGTGCCAGCTCACGTGGGAGAGGGAGGGACGCTTTCTTT.